These 19 T cell receptor beta chains originate from one sample sequenced in a study of CD8 T cells in Susac syndrome. An input of roughly 0.5 to 1 ug of RNA was subjected to reverse transcription using random hexamers. TCRdb re-called the immunoSEQ multiplex PCR reads with MiXCR, one entry per CDR3 protein. The data contain about 400,000 distinct CDR3 sequences, roughly 85% of them seen just once; the ten biggest clones take up approximately 0.11%. Sequenced material: CD8+ T cells from PBMCs. All receptors come from a human donor with multiple sclerosis.

The chain links TRBV9 to TRBJ2-7; D perhaps matches TRBD2 (6 bases). CDR1 SGDLS and CDR2 YYNGEE come from the germline V gene. The CDR3 contains 16 residues. V was shortened by 0 bases and J by 0 bases, with 13 bases between the two germline ends. The CDR3 here is CASSVELADSSYEQYF. CDR3 nucleotides: TGTGCCAGCAGCGTAGAACTAGCTGATAGCTCCTACGAGCAGTACTTC.

J is TRBJ2-1 and V is TRBV10-3; D remains ambiguous. V was clipped by 2 bases and J by 3 bases, with 8 bases between them. This CDR3 spans 14 amino acids. Germline V gene sequence: CDR1 ENHRY, CDR2 SYGVKD. The CDR3 sequence is CAISEVRVYNEQFF. As DNA, the CDR3 is TGTGCCATCAGTGAGGTTCGGGTCTACAATGAGCAGTTCTTC.

The CDR3 protein is CASNSGSSYEQYF. As DNA, the CDR3 is TGTGCCAGTAACAGCGGAAGCTCCTACGAGCAGTACTTC. This chain connects TRBV25-1 to TRBJ2-7, with D perhaps TRBD2 (5 bases). Per germline, CDR1 MGHDK and CDR2 SYGVNS. Trimming took 9 bases from V and 0 from J, leaving 12 bases between them. The CDR3 totals 13 residues.

The chain recombines TRBV15 with TRBJ2-7, with D possibly TRBD2 on 6 matching bases. This CDR3 is 13 amino acids long. The ends were cut back, 8 bases at V and 6 bases at J, with 17 bases in the middle. CDR1 and CDR2 (germline): LNHNV, YYDKDF (reference sequence). The CDR3 coding sequence is TGTGCCACCTCTGGAGGGCCCTTGCCCGAGCAGTACTTC. Protein product: CATSGGPLPEQYF.

The CDR3: CASTLDNSPNYGYTF. The CDR3 bases are TGCGCCAGCACCCTTGATAATAGCCCTAACTATGGCTACACCTTC. This chain connects TRBV5-1 to TRBJ1-2, with unresolved D. The CDR3 runs 15 residues. The V end was cut by 6 bases, the J end by 0 bases, with 15 bases between. Germline CDR1 is SGHRS and CDR2 is YFSETQ. The complete variable domain, with remaining parts taken from reference TRBV5-1 and TRBJ1-2, reads KAGVTQTPRYLIKTRGQQVTLSCSPISGHRSVSWYQQTPGQGLQFLFEYFSETQRNKGNFPGRFSGRQFSNSRSEMNVSTLELGDSALYLCASTLDNSPNYGYTFGSGTRLTVV.

This chain connects TRBV5-4 to TRBJ2-5; D not resolved. Germline loops: CDR1 SGHNT, CDR2 YYREEE (reference sequence). The CDR3 consists of 13 residues. V dropped 4 bases and J dropped 4 bases, with 11 bases sitting between them. The CDR3 loop reads CASSGSMGETQYF. In DNA form, the CDR3 reads TGTGCCAGCAGCGGGTCAATGGGAGAGACCCAGTACTTC.

The chain carries TRBV7-6 and TRBJ1-1, with no clear D. Germline loops: CDR1 SGHVS, CDR2 FNYEAQ. The CDR3 runs to 16 residues. V was pared by 4 bases and J by 4 bases, with 19 bases between. The CDR3 DNA reads TGTGCCAGCAGCTCAGATGTCCGAGGGATGCTCACTGAAGCTTTCTTT. It is translated as CASSSDVRGMLTEAFF.

The rearrangement joins TRBV27 to TRBJ2-7, with 9 bases matching TRBD2. CDR1 is MNHEY, CDR2 SMNVEV, per germline (reference sequence). The CDR3 is 16 residues long. Germline trimming cut 5 bases from V and 5 bases from J; bases unmatched to any gene: 13. CDR3 sequence (DNA): TGTGCCAGCAGTCCCCTGGGTAGCGGGAGTGTCCACGAGCAGTACTTC. Its translation is CASSPLGSGSVHEQYF.

The chain recombines TRBV6-1 with TRBJ1-1, with D hard to call. From germline, CDR1 is MNHNS and CDR2 SASEGT. The CDR3 runs to 16 residues. The ends were cut back, 6 bases at V and 1 base at J, with 18 bases in the middle. DNA for the CDR3: TGTGCCAGCAGCCACCAGGTCCCCGAGAGGAACACTGAAGCTTTCTTT. Amino acid sequence: CASSHQVPERNTEAFF.

The chain couples TRBV5-1 to TRBJ2-1; 7 positions agree with TRBD1. This CDR3 region has 16 residues. Germline V gene lookup returns CDR1 SGHRS and CDR2 YFSETQ. V was pared by 2 bases and J by 8 bases, with 13 bases of the junction left unmatched. The CDR3 sequence: CASSFTGESSDDEQFF. The CDR3 DNA reads TGCGCCAGCAGCTTCACAGGGGAATCAAGTGATGATGAGCAGTTCTTC. Full variable domain (outside the CDR3, taken from reference TRBV5-1 and TRBJ2-1): KAGVTQTPRYLIKTRGQQVTLSCSPISGHRSVSWYQQTPGQGLQFLFEYFSETQRNKGNFPGRFSGRQFSNSRSEMNVSTLELGDSALYLCASSFTGESSDDEQFFGPGTRLTVL.

The count of this clonotype is one. V gene TRBV14 combines with J gene TRBJ1-2; the D gene is possibly TRBD1 (6 bases). The V gene's germline CDR1 is SGHDN and CDR2 FVKESK. Between the trimmed V and J ends, which lost 0 bases and 4 bases, there was a span of 18 bases. The length of the CDR3 is 17 residues. The CDR3 reads CASSQEGGAFSPYGYTF. Written as DNA, the CDR3 is TGTGCCAGCAGCCAAGAGGGGGGGGCCTTTTCCCCCTATGGCTACACCTTC.

This clonotype has a handful of counts. The chain combines TRBV19 with TRBJ2-1; D is possibly TRBD2 (6 bases). In germline, CDR1 is LNHDA, CDR2 SQIVND (reference sequence). This CDR3 has 15 amino acids. Trimming took 9 bases from V and 0 from J, leaving 15 bases between them. The CDR3 sequence is CASNEGGSSYNEQFF. The CDR3 nucleotides read TGTGCCAGCAACGAAGGAGGGAGCTCCTACAATGAGCAGTTCTTC.

The V and J genes are TRBV28 and TRBJ2-3; D is perhaps TRBD1 (5 bases). Trimming stripped 2 bases from V and 5 bases from J, with 17 bases between. The germline V gene encodes CDR1 MDHEN and CDR2 SYDVKM. The CDR3 extends over 16 amino acids. This chain's CDR3 is CASSLRQWGPEDTQYF. As DNA, the CDR3 is TGTGCCAGCAGTTTAAGGCAGTGGGGCCCCGAAGATACGCAGTATTTT.

This chain links TRBV5-1 with TRBJ2-5; D is unclear. Germline V gives CDR1 SGHRS, CDR2 YFSETQ. The germline V and J ends were trimmed by 5 bases and 3 bases, with 14 bases remaining between them. This CDR3 comprises 14 residues. The CDR3: CASSSDSPEETQYF. The CDR3 DNA reads as TGCGCCAGCAGTTCCGACTCCCCCGAAGAGACCCAGTACTTC.

The V and J genes are TRBV28 and TRBJ1-4, with 9 bases matching TRBD1. Germline values: CDR1 MDHEN, CDR2 SYDVKM. V dropped 3 bases and J dropped 10; count of bases not matched to a gene: 12. The CDR3 has 16 residues. CDR3 region: CASSFLGQGLDGKLFF. The CDR3 region has the DNA TGTGCCAGCAGTTTCCTCGGACAGGGGCTCGATGGAAAACTGTTTTTT.

This chain links TRBV27 with TRBJ2-7; the D call may be TRBD1 or TRBD2 (5 bases each). Germline CDR1 MNHEY, CDR2 SMNVEV (reference sequence). V shed 5 bases and J shed 6 bases, with 14 bases lying between them. This CDR3 is built from 13 residues. The CDR3 loop is CASSPPGASEQYF. CDR3 in DNA: TGTGCCAGCAGTCCCCCCGGGGCCTCCGAGCAGTACTTC.

The chain uses TRBV11-3 and TRBJ2-2, with 7 bases aligning to TRBD2. The germline gives CDR1 SGHNT, CDR2 YENEEA. V lost 5 bases and J lost 5; bases outside the gene matches: 11. The length of the CDR3 is 16 residues. CDR3 residues: CASSLGLGRWTGELFF. CDR3 DNA sequence: TGTGCCAGCAGCCTTGGACTAGGGCGATGGACCGGGGAGCTGTTTTTT.

The chain recombines TRBV7-9 with TRBJ1-5; the D is unclear. Germline loops: CDR1 SEHNR, CDR2 FQNEAQ (reference sequence). With 1 base removed from V and 5 bases from J, the gap between germline ends came to 12 bases. The CDR3 length is 15 residues. CDR3 region: CASSLGRVGHQPQHF. The CDR3 DNA sequence: TGTGCCAGCAGCTTAGGCCGAGTCGGACATCAGCCCCAGCATTTT.

This chain uses TRBV13 with TRBJ2-7; D is possibly TRBD2 (7 bases). The CDR3 is made up of 13 amino acids. Germline V lookup: CDR1 PRHDT, CDR2 FYEKMQ (reference sequence). V dropped 5 bases and J dropped 6 bases, with 14 bases sitting between them. CDR3 protein: CASSGLGQIEQYF. DNA for the CDR3: TGTGCCAGCAGCGGACTAGGACAGATCGAGCAGTACTTC.